This paragraph reports one T cell receptor (beta chain). What it recognizes is unknown. These data are taken from a study of regulatory and conventional T cells in RAG deficiency. Data came from immunoSEQ multiplex PCR; TCRdb stores just in-frame clones and leaves some out. The repertoire holds about 46,000 clones, with approximately 90% as singletons. The CDR3 is 15 residues long. The V gene lost 0 bases and the J gene lost 2 bases, with 11 bases spanning the gap. The germline gives CDR1 SGDLS, CDR2 YYNGEE. Study-wide findings and caveats: RAG-deficient patients showed markedly lower Shannon entropy and higher Simpson indices than control T-cell subsets. Treg unique TCR beta sequences were approximately 96-fold fewer in Omenn syndrome and CID/AS patients than controls.

Conventional CD4+ T cells were sorted from blood as CD25-low CD127-high cells. These sequences were also reported in another study, on regulatory T cells. That source reports: The primer mix had 52 TRBV and 13 TRBJ primers. Skewed V and J usage and few unique V-J pairs marked patient repertoires, most in Tregs.

The receptor's source is a human donor in good health. The sequenced sample consisted of CD4+ effector T cells sorted from blood. The chain couples TRBV9 to TRBJ1-2; D gene ambiguous. The CDR3 sequence: CASSVEGGRNYGYTF. CDR3 coding DNA: TGTGCCAGCAGCGTAGAGGGTGGACGGAACTATGGCTACACCTTC. Full variable domain (rest looked up from reference TRBV9 and TRBJ1-2): DSGVTQTPKHLITATGQRVTLRCSPRSGDLSVYWYQQSLDQGLQFLIQYYNGEERAKGNILERFSAQQFPDLHSELNLSSLELGDSALYFCASSVEGGRNYGYTFGSGTRLTVV.